Below are 5 T cell receptor beta chains sequenced from a single sample in a study of blood T cell repertoires in COVID-19 (dated by TCRdb to the early 2020s). Libraries came from the immunoSEQ multiplex PCR assay. The immuneACCESS repertoire file appears here via TCRdb, limited to in-frame rearrangements. These files lack a portion of the clones; in checked studies, under half of the deficit traces to unresolved V genes, and the cause of the others is not known. For this sample the table gives fewer than 80,000 clones, of which about nine tenths were detected only once. The top ten constitute roughly 6.2% of the sample. The sample taken for sequencing was peripheral blood. These TCRs come from a human donor in a cohort sampled during active COVID-19.

This rearrangement joins TRBV6-2 or TRBV6-3 to TRBJ2-2, with 9 bases that match TRBD2. Germline V gives CDR1 MNHEY, CDR2 SVGEGT. The CDR3 has 17 residues. Unmatched junction bases numbered 15, after V lost 6 bases and J lost 7 bases. The CDR3 bases are TGTGCCAGCAGCTTTATAGCGGGAGACGGGGTCGGCGGGGAGCTGTTTTTT. Protein: CASSFIAGDGVGGELFF.

The chain has TRBV28 and TRBJ2-7, with D possibly TRBD2 on 5 matching bases. V lost 2 bases to trimming and J lost 3 bases, with 5 bases between them. Per the germline V gene, CDR1 is MDHEN and CDR2 is SYDVKM. This CDR3 spans 12 amino acids. Here the CDR3 DNA reads TGTGCCAGCAGTTTAGGAGGCTACGAGCAGTACTTC. Translated, it gives CASSLGGYEQYF. The whole variable domain, remainder taken from reference TRBV28 and TRBJ2-7, is DVKVTQSSRYLVKRTGEKVFLECVQDMDHENMFWYRQDPGLGLRLIYFSYDVKMKEKGDIPEGYSVSREKKERFSLILESASTNQTSMYLCASSLGGYEQYFGPGTRLTVT.

The genes are TRBV5-1 and TRBJ2-3, with 9 bases lining up with TRBD1. The CDR3 spans 14 residues. Germline V gene sequence: CDR1 SGHRS, CDR2 YFSETQ. J lost 4 bases, V lost 4 bases, and 4 bases had no gene match. As DNA, the CDR3 is TGCGCCAGCAGCCCGGGACAGGGCCCAGATACGCAGTATTTT. This gives the protein CASSPGQGPDTQYF. The entire variable domain, with the rest obtained from reference TRBV5-1 and TRBJ2-3, is as follows: KAGVTQTPRYLIKTRGQQVTLSCSPISGHRSVSWYQQTPGQGLQFLFEYFSETQRNKGNFPGRFSGRQFSNSRSEMNVSTLELGDSALYLCASSPGQGPDTQYFGPGTRLTVL.

The gene calls are TRBV18 and TRBJ2-3; 9 bases are shared with TRBD2. V lost 3 bases and J lost 4; bases outside the gene matches: 11. CDR3 size: 17 residues. CDR1 and CDR2 (germline): KGHSH, LQKENI. The CDR3 DNA reads TGTGCCAGCTCACCTTCACTTTTTAGCGGGAGTGCAGATACGCAGTATTTT. This codes for CASSPSLFSGSADTQYF.

The genes are TRBV2 and TRBJ2-3, with a weak D call TRBD1 (6 bases). Deletions cut 6 bases from V and 0 bases from J, with 13 bases between. CDR3 length equals 15 residues. Germline V CDR1 and CDR2: SNHLY, FYNNEI. As DNA, the CDR3 is TGTGCCAGCAGCCCCGGACAGATCAGCACAGATACGCAGTATTTT. Translated, it gives CASSPGQISTDTQYF.